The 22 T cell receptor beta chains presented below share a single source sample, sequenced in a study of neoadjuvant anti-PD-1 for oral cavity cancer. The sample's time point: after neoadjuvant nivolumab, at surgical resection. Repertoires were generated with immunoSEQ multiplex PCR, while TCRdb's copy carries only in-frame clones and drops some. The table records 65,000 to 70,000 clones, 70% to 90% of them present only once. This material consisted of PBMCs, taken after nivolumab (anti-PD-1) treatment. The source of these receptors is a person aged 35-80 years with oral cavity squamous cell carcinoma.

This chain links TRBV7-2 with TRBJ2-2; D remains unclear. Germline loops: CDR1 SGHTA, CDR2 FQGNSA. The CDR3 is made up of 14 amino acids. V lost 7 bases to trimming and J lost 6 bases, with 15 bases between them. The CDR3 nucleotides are TGTGCCAGCACCGCTCGGTTCGCGGCCGGGGAGCTGTTTTTT. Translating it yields CASTARFAAGELFF. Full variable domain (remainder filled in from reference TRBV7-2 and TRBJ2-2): GAGVSQSPSNKVTEKGKDVELRCDPISGHTALYWYRQSLGQGLEFLIYFQGNSAPDKSGLPSDRFSAERTGGSVSTLTIQRTQQEDSAVYLCASTARFAAGELFFGEGSRLTVL.

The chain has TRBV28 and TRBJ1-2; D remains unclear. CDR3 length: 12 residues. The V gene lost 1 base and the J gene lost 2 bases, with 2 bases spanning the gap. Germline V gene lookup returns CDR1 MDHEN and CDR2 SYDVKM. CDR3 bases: TGTGCCAGCAGTTTATCGAACTATGGCTACACCTTC. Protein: CASSLSNYGYTF.

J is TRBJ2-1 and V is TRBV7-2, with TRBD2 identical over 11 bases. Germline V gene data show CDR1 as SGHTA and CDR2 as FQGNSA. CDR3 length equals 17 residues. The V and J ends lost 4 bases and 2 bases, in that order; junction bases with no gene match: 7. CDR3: CASSSLAGGSTYNEQFF. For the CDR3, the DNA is TGTGCCAGCAGCTCCCTAGCGGGAGGAAGCACCTACAATGAGCAGTTCTTC.

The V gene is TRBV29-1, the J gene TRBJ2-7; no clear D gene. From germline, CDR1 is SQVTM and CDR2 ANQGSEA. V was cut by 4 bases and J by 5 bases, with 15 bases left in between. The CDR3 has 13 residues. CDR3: CSVVVNSRNEQYF. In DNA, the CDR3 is TGCAGCGTTGTCGTCAACAGTAGGAACGAGCAGTACTTC.

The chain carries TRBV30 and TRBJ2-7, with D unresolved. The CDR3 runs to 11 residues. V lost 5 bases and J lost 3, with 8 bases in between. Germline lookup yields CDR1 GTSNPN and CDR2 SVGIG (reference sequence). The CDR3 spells CAWGRNYEQYF. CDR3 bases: TGTGCCTGGGGCAGAAACTACGAGCAGTACTTC.

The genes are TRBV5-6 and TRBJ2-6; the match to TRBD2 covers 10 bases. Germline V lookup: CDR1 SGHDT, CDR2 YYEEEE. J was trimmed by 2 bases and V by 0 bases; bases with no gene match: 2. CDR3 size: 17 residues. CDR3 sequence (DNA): TGTGCCAGCAGCTTGGGAGCGGGGGGGACTGGGGCCAACGTCCTGACTTTC. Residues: CASSLGAGGTGANVLTF. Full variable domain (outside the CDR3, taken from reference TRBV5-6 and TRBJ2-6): DAGVTQSPTHLIKTRGQQVTLRCSPKSGHDTVSWYQQALGQGPQFIFQYYEEEERQRGNFPDRFSGHQFPNYSSELNVNALLLGDSALYLCASSLGAGGTGANVLTFGAGSRLTVL.

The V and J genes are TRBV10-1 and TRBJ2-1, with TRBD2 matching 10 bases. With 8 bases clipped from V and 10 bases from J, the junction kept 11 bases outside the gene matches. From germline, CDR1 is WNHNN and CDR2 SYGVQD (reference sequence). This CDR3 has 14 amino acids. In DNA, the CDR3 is TGCGCCAGCTCACCTAGCGGGAGTACAGGAGAGCAGTTCTTC. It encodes CASSPSGSTGEQFF.

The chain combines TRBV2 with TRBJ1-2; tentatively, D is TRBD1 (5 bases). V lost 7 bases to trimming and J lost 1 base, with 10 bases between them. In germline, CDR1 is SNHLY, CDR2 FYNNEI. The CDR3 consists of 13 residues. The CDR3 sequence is CASTPRGNYGYTF. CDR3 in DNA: TGTGCCAGCACCCCGAGGGGTAACTATGGCTACACCTTC.

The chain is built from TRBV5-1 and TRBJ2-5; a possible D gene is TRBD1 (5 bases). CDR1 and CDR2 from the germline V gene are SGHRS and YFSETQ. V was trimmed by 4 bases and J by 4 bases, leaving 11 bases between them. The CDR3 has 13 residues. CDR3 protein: CASSQGIGETQYF. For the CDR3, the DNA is TGCGCCAGCAGCCAGGGCATTGGAGAGACCCAGTACTTC.

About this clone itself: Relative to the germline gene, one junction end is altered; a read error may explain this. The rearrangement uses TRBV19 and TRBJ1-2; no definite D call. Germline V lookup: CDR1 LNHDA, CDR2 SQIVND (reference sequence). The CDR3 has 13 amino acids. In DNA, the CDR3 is TGTGCCAGTAGTTTGGGCGGCTACTATGGCTACACCTTT. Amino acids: CASSLGGYYGYTF. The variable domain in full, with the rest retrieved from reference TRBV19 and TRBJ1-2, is DGGITQSPKYLFRKEGQNVTLSCEQNLNHDAMYWYRQDPGQGLRLIYYSQIVNDFQKGDIAEGYSVSREKKESFPLTVTSAQKNPTAFYLCASSLGGYYGYTFGSGTRLTVV.

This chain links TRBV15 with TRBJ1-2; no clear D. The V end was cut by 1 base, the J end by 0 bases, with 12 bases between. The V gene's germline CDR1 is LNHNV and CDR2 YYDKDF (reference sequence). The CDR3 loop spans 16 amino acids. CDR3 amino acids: CATSRVHWSPNYGYTF. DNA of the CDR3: TGTGCCACCAGCAGAGTCCACTGGAGCCCTAACTATGGCTACACCTTC.

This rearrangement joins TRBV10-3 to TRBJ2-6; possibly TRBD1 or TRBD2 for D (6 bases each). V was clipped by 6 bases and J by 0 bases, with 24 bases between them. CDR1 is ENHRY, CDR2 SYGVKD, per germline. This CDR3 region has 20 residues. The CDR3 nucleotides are TGTGCCATCAGCGGGAGTTTTTGGGGGGCAACGAGCTCTGGGGCCAACGTCCTGACTTTC. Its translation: CAISGSFWGATSSGANVLTF.

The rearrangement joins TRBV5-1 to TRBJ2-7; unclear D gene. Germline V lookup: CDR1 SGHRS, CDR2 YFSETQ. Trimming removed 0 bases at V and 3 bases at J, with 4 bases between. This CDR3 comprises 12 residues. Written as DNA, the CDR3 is TGCGCCAGCAGCTTGGTAGGCTACGAGCAGTACTTC. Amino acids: CASSLVGYEQYF.

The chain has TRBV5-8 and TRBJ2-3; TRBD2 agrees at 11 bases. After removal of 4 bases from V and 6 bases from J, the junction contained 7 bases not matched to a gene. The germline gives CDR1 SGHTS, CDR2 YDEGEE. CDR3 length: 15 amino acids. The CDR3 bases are TGTGCCAGCAGCCTGACTAGCGGGGTGACGGATACGCAGTATTTT. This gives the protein CASSLTSGVTDTQYF.

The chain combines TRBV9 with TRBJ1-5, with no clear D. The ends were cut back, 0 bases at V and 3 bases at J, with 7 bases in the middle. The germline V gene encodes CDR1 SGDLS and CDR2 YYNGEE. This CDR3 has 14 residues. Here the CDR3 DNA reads TGTGCCAGCAGCGTAGCTTCAGTCAATCAGCCCCAGCATTTT. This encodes CASSVASVNQPQHF.

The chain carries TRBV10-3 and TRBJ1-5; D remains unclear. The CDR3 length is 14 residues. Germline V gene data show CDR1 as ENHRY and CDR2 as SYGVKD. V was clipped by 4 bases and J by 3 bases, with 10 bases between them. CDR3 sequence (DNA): TGTGCCATCAGTGGGGTAGGGAACAATCAGCCCCAGCATTTT. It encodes CAISGVGNNQPQHF.

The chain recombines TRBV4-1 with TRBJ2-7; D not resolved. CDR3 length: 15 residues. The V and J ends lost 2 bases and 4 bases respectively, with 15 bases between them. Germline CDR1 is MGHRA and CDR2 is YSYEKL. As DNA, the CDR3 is TGCGCCAGCAGCCAATCGGAAATACTAAAATACGAGCAGTACTTC. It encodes CASSQSEILKYEQYF.

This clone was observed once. The CDR3 region has the DNA TGTGCCAGCCGTATATTGCCTGGGGAAAAGCAGTACTTC. Residues: CASRILPGEKQYF. V usage is TRBV5-5 and J usage is TRBJ2-7, with D unresolved. Germline V gene lookup returns CDR1 SGHKS and CDR2 YYEKEE (reference sequence). The CDR3 contains 13 residues. V lost 7 bases, J lost 8 bases, and 19 bases lay in between.

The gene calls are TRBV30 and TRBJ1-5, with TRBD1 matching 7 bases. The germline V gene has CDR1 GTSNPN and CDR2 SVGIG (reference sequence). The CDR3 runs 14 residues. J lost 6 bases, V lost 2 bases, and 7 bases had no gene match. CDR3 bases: TGTGCCTGGAGTCACCGACAGGGAGGTCAGCCCCAGCATTTT. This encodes CAWSHRQGGQPQHF. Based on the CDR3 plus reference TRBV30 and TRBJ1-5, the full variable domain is SQTIHQWPATLVQPVGSPLSLECTVEGTSNPNLYWYRQAAGRGLQLLFYSVGIGQISSEVPQNLSASRPQDRQFILSSKKLLLSDSGFYLCAWSHRQGGQPQHFGDGTRLSIL.

CDR3 DNA: TGTGCCAGTAGCCTACACAGAGACACTGAAGCTTTCTTT. Amino acid sequence: CASSLHRDTEAFF. The chain is built from TRBV19 and TRBJ1-1; D is unclear. Germline V gene lookup returns CDR1 LNHDA and CDR2 SQIVND (reference sequence). V lost 6 bases to trimming and J lost 3 bases, with 11 bases between them. The CDR3 runs to 13 residues. The full variable domain, with the rest looked up from reference TRBV19 and TRBJ1-1, is DGGITQSPKYLFRKEGQNVTLSCEQNLNHDAMYWYRQDPGQGLRLIYYSQIVNDFQKGDIAEGYSVSREKKESFPLTVTSAQKNPTAFYLCASSLHRDTEAFFGQGTRLTVV.

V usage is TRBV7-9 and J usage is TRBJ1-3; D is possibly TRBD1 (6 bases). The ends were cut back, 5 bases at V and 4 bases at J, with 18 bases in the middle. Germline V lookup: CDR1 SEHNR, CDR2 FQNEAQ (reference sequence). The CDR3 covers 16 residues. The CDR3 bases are TGTGCCAGCAGCGTAAAGGGACACAGTCTAGGAAACACCATATATTTT. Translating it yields CASSVKGHSLGNTIYF. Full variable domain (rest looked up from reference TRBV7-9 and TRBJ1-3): DTGVSQNPRHKITKRGQNVTFRCDPISEHNRLYWYRQTLGQGPEFLTYFQNEAQLEKSRLLSDRFSAERPKGSFSTLEIQRTEQGDSAMYLCASSVKGHSLGNTIYFGEGSWLTVV.

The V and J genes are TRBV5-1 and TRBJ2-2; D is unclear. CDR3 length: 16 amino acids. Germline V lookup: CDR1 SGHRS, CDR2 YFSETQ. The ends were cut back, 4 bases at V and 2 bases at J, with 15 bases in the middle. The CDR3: CASSGWNAGNTGELFF. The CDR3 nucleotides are TGCGCCAGCAGCGGCTGGAACGCCGGAAACACCGGGGAGCTGTTTTTT.